This T cell receptor (beta chain) emerged from a study of cytomegalovirus exposure and HLA in healthy donors. Primers: 60 Vbeta forward and 13 Jbeta reverse. Here immunoSEQ multiplex PCR was the method, and the copy in TCRdb shows in-frame clones only, minus some. This sample's clone table lists 150,000 to 200,000 clones. Per germline, CDR1 MNHEY and CDR2 SVGAGI. J was trimmed by 4 bases and V by 5 bases; bases with no gene match: 2. This CDR3 comprises 14 residues. The sequence was obtained from a woman in her sixties in good health and CMV-seronegative. The sequencing sample was made of PBMCs. The chain joins TRBV6-5 to TRBJ1-5; TRBD1 agrees at 10 bases. Here the CDR3 DNA reads TGTGCCAGCAGTACGGACAGGGGGAATCAGCCCCAGCATTTT. Encoded protein: CASSTDRGNQPQHF.